These 12 T cell receptor beta chains were sequenced from one sample in a study of shared clonotypes between healthy human individuals. Profiling relied on immunoSEQ multiplex PCR, and the TCRdb table lists in-frame clones only, not all of them. Of roughly 2 million clones listed, 85% to 95% are singletons. Sequencing used naive CD4+ T cells sorted from blood. Subset of the sample: CD45RA+ positively selected. The receptors shown here come from a man in his late teens or twenties in good health.

The chain couples TRBV7-9 to TRBJ1-2, with 10 positions matching TRBD1. This CDR3 has 15 residues. V shed 3 bases and J 2 bases; nucleotides not matched to a gene: 3. Germline lookup yields CDR1 SEHNR and CDR2 FQNEAQ (reference sequence). The CDR3 spells CASSLAGQGNYGYTF. CDR3 in DNA: TGTGCCAGCAGCTTGGCGGGACAGGGGAACTATGGCTACACCTTC.

The table lists this clone with a few counts. This rearrangement joins TRBV5-4 to TRBJ2-3, with 7 positions matching TRBD2. CDR3 size: 14 residues. J was trimmed by 1 base and V by 1 base; bases with no gene match: 0. CDR1 and CDR2 from the germline V gene are SGHNT and YYREEE (reference sequence). The CDR3 here is CASSLTSGTDTQYF. DNA for the CDR3: TGTGCCAGCAGCTTGACTAGCGGCACAGATACGCAGTATTTT.

The CDR3 reads CSVDWGFNYGYTF. The DNA of the CDR3 is TGCAGCGTTGATTGGGGATTTAACTATGGCTACACCTTC. The rearrangement uses TRBV29-1 and TRBJ1-2; D gene ambiguous. The CDR3 runs to 13 residues. V lost 3 bases and J 1 base, leaving 9 bases between the germline ends. Germline values: CDR1 SQVTM, CDR2 ANQGSEA.

V gene TRBV13 combines with J gene TRBJ1-2; 11 bases fit TRBD1. Germline CDR1 is PRHDT and CDR2 is FYEKMQ (reference sequence). Unmatched junction bases numbered 1, after V lost 4 bases and J lost 6 bases. The CDR3 sequence is 13 residues long. The CDR3 loop reads CASSSDRGHGYTF. The CDR3 bases are TGTGCCAGCAGCTCGGACAGGGGGCATGGCTACACCTTC.

The CDR3 region has the DNA TGTGCCAGCAGCTTGGGTATGACCCCGAGGGATTCACCCCTCCACTTT. Translation: CASSLGMTPRDSPLHF. The V gene is TRBV5-6, the J gene TRBJ1-6; D not resolved. Germline CDR1 reads SGHDT; CDR2 reads YYEEEE. V was clipped by 0 bases and J by 8 bases, with 15 bases between them. The CDR3 length is 16 residues.

The gene calls are TRBV5-8 and TRBJ2-7; TRBD2 is a possible D gene (7 bases). Germline assignment: CDR1 SGHTS and CDR2 YDEGEE. V was pared by 0 bases and J by 0 bases, with 13 bases between. There are 16 residues in the CDR3. The DNA of the CDR3 is TGTGCCAGCAGCTTGGCCCGGGGGGCGGGCTCCTACGAGCAGTACTTC. Translating gives CASSLARGAGSYEQYF.

The gene calls are TRBV7-2 and TRBJ2-7; D is unresolved. V lost 5 bases and J 5 bases, leaving 13 bases between the germline ends. The CDR3 is 13 residues long. Germline CDR1 is SGHTA and CDR2 is FQGNSA. The DNA of the CDR3 is TGTGCCAGCAGCCCCCCACACGTGAACGAGCAGTACTTC. It codes for CASSPPHVNEQYF.

This chain links TRBV9 with TRBJ1-3; D unclear. Germline CDR1 and CDR2: SGDLS and YYNGEE. V gave up 4 bases and J gave up 0 bases, with 11 bases separating them. The CDR3 totals 15 residues. The CDR3 bases are TGTGCCAGCAGCTCCACCGGCACCTCTGGAAACACCATATATTTT. Amino acids: CASSSTGTSGNTIYF. Full variable domain (remainder filled in from reference TRBV9 and TRBJ1-3): DSGVTQTPKHLITATGQRVTLRCSPRSGDLSVYWYQQSLDQGLQFLIQYYNGEERAKGNILERFSAQQFPDLHSELNLSSLELGDSALYFCASSSTGTSGNTIYFGEGSWLTVV.

The chain has TRBV29-1 and TRBJ2-5, with D possibly called TRBD1 or TRBD2 (5 bases each). There are 19 residues in the CDR3. The V and J ends lost 4 bases and 2 bases respectively, with 29 bases between them. The germline V gene encodes CDR1 SQVTM and CDR2 ANQGSEA. In nucleotides, the CDR3 is TGCAGCGTTGTTCGGGATCGAGGACATTCCCGGGATAGGCAAGAGACCCAGTACTTC. As protein: CSVVRDRGHSRDRQETQYF.

J is TRBJ1-1 and V is TRBV5-1, with D uncertain. Germline CDR1 reads SGHRS; CDR2 reads YFSETQ. Trimming removed 4 bases at V and 1 base at J, with 8 bases between. The CDR3 is 13 amino acids. The chain's CDR3 is CASSHAQNTEAFF. CDR3 bases: TGCGCCAGCAGCCACGCGCAGAACACTGAAGCTTTCTTT. The whole variable domain, remainder taken from reference TRBV5-1 and TRBJ1-1, is KAGVTQTPRYLIKTRGQQVTLSCSPISGHRSVSWYQQTPGQGLQFLFEYFSETQRNKGNFPGRFSGRQFSNSRSEMNVSTLELGDSALYLCASSHAQNTEAFFGQGTRLTVV.

The J gene is TRBJ1-6, the V gene TRBV5-1, with D tentatively TRBD1 (6 bases). V was cut by 5 bases and J by 0 bases, with 12 bases left in between. CDR3 length: 16 residues. Germline V lookup: CDR1 SGHRS, CDR2 YFSETQ. The CDR3 nucleotides read TGCGCCAGCAGGGACGACAGGTCCTCCTATAATTCACCCCTCCACTTT. It yields the protein CASRDDRSSYNSPLHF.

This chain joins TRBV27 and TRBJ2-7; tentative D call: TRBD2 (6 bases). Germline V gene data show CDR1 as MNHEY and CDR2 as SMNVEV (reference sequence). Trimming took 2 bases from V and 6 from J, leaving 17 bases between them. The CDR3 runs to 15 residues. The CDR3 DNA reads as TGTGCCAGCAGTTTAGAAGTACCGAAGGGAGGCGAGCAGTACTTC. Protein sequence: CASSLEVPKGGEQYF.